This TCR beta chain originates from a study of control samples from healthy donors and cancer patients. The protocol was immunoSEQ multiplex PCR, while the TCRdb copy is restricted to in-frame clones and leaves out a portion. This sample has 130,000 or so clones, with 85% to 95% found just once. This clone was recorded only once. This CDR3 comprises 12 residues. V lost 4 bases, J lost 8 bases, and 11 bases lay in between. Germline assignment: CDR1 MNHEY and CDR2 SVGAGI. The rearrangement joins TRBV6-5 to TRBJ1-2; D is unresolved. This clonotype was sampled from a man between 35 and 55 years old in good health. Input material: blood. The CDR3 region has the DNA TGTGCCAGCAGTTCCATATTGTGGGGCTACACCTTC. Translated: CASSSILWGYTF.